This T cell receptor beta chain was sequenced during a study of blood T cell repertoires in COVID-19. Whole-study context: Nucleic acid was either cDNA or gDNA, and it came from T cells, B-cell-depleted T cells, or PBMCs.

Trimming shortened V by 4 bases and J by 9 bases, and 9 bases separated the two germline ends. CDR1 and CDR2 from the germline V gene are LGHDT and YNNKEL (reference sequence). The CDR3 extends over 12 amino acids. Per the study methods: Nucleated cell counts were estimated from reference gene primer amplification. Some clones are missing from TCRdb's copy, which holds only in-frame ones; the method was immunoSEQ multiplex PCR. V, J and clone size reflect that table, while D and trimming were determined from the DNA. The sample contains roughly 10,000 clones, roughly 80% of which appear only once. The chain uses TRBV3-1 (or the pseudogene TRBV3-2) and TRBJ2-2; D perhaps matches TRBD2 (6 bases). Sequenced: peripheral blood. The origin of this receptor is a man aged 65-85 years with active COVID-19. CDR3: CASSRGGWELFF. The CDR3 nucleotides read TGTGCCAGCAGCCGTGGAGGGTGGGAGCTGTTTTTT.